The next 6 T cell receptor beta chains were all read from a single sample in a study of blood T cell repertoires in COVID-19. Clones were sequenced by immunoSEQ multiplex PCR, and TCRdb holds only the in-frame ones, with some missing. The sample includes over 150,000 clones, around 87% seen only once; the top ten take roughly 0.58%. Sample: peripheral blood. These receptors were taken from a man between 60 and 70 years old with COVID-19, enrolled during active disease.

V usage is TRBV6-6 and J usage is TRBJ1-4; the D is unclear. V was trimmed by 0 bases and J by 5 bases, leaving 7 bases between them. The CDR3 is made up of 14 amino acids. The germline CDR1 and CDR2 sequences are MNHNY and SVGAGI (reference sequence). The DNA for the CDR3 is TGTGCCAGCAGTTACTCGCGCGGCAATGAAAAACTGTTTTTT. The encoded protein is CASSYSRGNEKLFF.

V usage is TRBV6-5 and J usage is TRBJ1-2; D may be TRBD1 (6 bases). The CDR3 is 13 amino acids. V shed 5 bases and J shed 2 bases, with 9 bases lying between them. CDR1 is MNHEY and CDR2 is SVGAGI in the germline V gene. The CDR3 DNA is TGTGCCAGCAGTAAGGGGGAAAACTATGGCTACACCTTC. Protein: CASSKGENYGYTF.

The V and J genes are TRBV6-5 and TRBJ2-5, with no clear D. The CDR3 sequence is 14 residues long. V lost 6 bases to trimming and J lost 1 base, with 12 bases between them. Germline values: CDR1 MNHEY, CDR2 SVGAGI. This CDR3 is CASSIKYSQETQYF. The DNA for the CDR3 is TGTGCCAGCAGCATTAAGTACAGCCAAGAGACCCAGTACTTC.

The V and J genes are TRBV27 and TRBJ2-5; 7 nucleotides match TRBD1. From germline, CDR1 is MNHEY and CDR2 SMNVEV (reference sequence). Trimming took 6 bases from V and 7 from J; bases not matched to a gene: 8. This CDR3 spans 13 amino acids. CDR3 region: CASSLTGQTTQYF. The CDR3, as DNA: TGTGCCAGCAGCTTGACGGGACAGACGACCCAGTACTTC.

The V gene is TRBV3-1 (or the pseudogene TRBV3-2), the J gene TRBJ2-2; possibly TRBD2 for D (6 bases). This CDR3 comprises 13 residues. CDR1 and CDR2 from the germline V gene are LGHDT and YNNKEL (reference sequence). Trimming removed 6 bases from V and 8 bases from J, with 13 bases in between. For the CDR3, the DNA is TGTGCCAGCAGTCGCACTCGGGGGGGGGAGCTGTTTTTT. As protein: CASSRTRGGELFF.

This clone came up once. The chain joins TRBV7-3 to TRBJ2-2; TRBD2 matches 9 bases. CDR1 is SGHTA, CDR2 FQGTGA, per germline. Trimming took 5 bases from V and 5 from J; bases not matched to a gene: 6. This CDR3 has 15 amino acids. The CDR3 loop is CASSPIAGATGELFF. The CDR3 coding sequence is TGTGCCAGCAGCCCGATAGCGGGGGCGACCGGGGAGCTGTTTTTT. The full variable domain, rest sourced from reference TRBV7-3 and TRBJ2-2, is GAGVSQTPSNKVTEKGKYVELRCDPISGHTALYWYRQSLGQGPEFLIYFQGTGAADDSGLPNDRFFAVRPEGSVSTLKIQRTERGDSAVYLCASSPIAGATGELFFGEGSRLTVL.